These T cell receptor beta chains were read from a single sample in a study of immune heterogeneity within non-small cell lung tumors. From the multiplex PCR reads, TCRdb called clonotypes with MiXCR, one entry per CDR3 protein. This sample has around 11,000 distinct CDR3 sequences, with around 30% found just once. Sequenced sample: lung tumor tissue. The source of these receptors is a woman in her forties or fifties with non-small cell lung cancer. Both conserved end residues are part of each CDR3. D genes are given only for firm matches. The listing skips clone size in some rows; elsewhere it reads once, few, many or a size class.

D gene,V gene,J gene,clone size,CDR3 protein,CDR3 DNA
-,TRBV6-1,TRBJ2-5,-,CASSEYLTHRPQETQYF,TGTGCCAGCAGTGAATATCTTACGCATCGTCCCCAAGAGACCCAGTACTTC
TRBD2,TRBV7-9,TRBJ2-7,-,CASSLAGTRGPPYEQYF,TGTGCCAGCAGCTTAGCGGGGACTAGAGGGCCGCCTTACGAGCAGTACTTC
TRBD2,TRBV6-1,TRBJ2-5,-,CASSPTSAQETQYF,TGTGCCAGCAGTCCGACTAGCGCCCAAGAGACCCAGTACTTC
-,TRBV28,TRBJ2-7,-,CASSLTVSGANEQYF,TGTGCCAGCAGTTTAACGGTCTCTGGGGCCAACGAGCAGTACTTC
-,TRBV11-2,TRBJ2-6,many,CASSFALLSGANVLTF,TGTGCCAGCAGCTTCGCCCTGCTCTCTGGGGCCAACGTCCTGACTTTC
-,TRBV2,TRBJ1-1,-,CASSEGGNTEAFF,TGTGCCAGCAGTGAAGGGGGAAACACTGAAGCTTTCTTT
-,TRBV19,TRBJ2-3,few,CVSGQFFGTDKTDTQYF,TGTGTCAGTGGGCAATTCTTTGGGACTGACAAAACAGATACGCAGTATTTT
-,TRBV5-6,TRBJ2-1,-,CASERASSYNEQFF,TGTGCCAGTGAGCGGGCCAGCTCCTACAATGAGCAGTTCTTC
-,TRBV12-3/TRBV12-4,TRBJ1-1,-,CASSLGDRKLNTEAFF,TGTGCCAGCAGTTTAGGCGACAGGAAACTGAACACTGAAGCTTTCTTT
-,TRBV19,TRBJ2-6,-,CASSIVVGTGANVLTF,TGTGCCAGTAGTATAGTAGTGGGTACTGGGGCCAACGTCCTGACTTTC
-,TRBV18,TRBJ2-7,-,CASSFDRATEQYF,TGTGCCAGCTCTTTTGACCGGGCGACCGAGCAGTACTTC
-,TRBV4-2,TRBJ1-2,many,CASSQGSLGSGGYTF,TGTGCCAGCAGCCAAGGGAGTCTGGGTTCAGGGGGCTACACCTTC
TRBD2,TRBV5-5,TRBJ2-1,few,CASSLAGGNEQFF,TGTGCCAGCAGCTTGGCGGGAGGAAATGAGCAGTTCTTC
TRBD1,TRBV10-3,TRBJ2-2,few,CAISETLTGAGELFF,TGTGCCATCAGTGAGACACTGACAGGGGCCGGGGAGCTGTTTTTT
-,TRBV25-1,TRBJ1-1,few,CASSEGFMNTEAFF,TGTGCCAGCAGTGAAGGATTCATGAACACTGAAGCTTTCTTT
TRBD1,TRBV20-1,TRBJ1-1,few,CSASTLIDRANTEAFF,TGCAGTGCTAGCACCTTGATCGACAGGGCGAACACTGAAGCTTTCTTT
-,TRBV9,TRBJ2-7,medium-sized,CASSVGVGQYSVGEQYF,TGTGCCAGCAGCGTTGGCGTTGGGCAGTATAGTGTTGGCGAGCAGTACTTC
-,TRBV3-1,TRBJ2-3,few,CASSLGSRTDTQYF,TGTGCCAGCAGCTTAGGCAGCCGCACAGATACGCAGTATTTT
-,TRBV5-5,TRBJ2-4,-,CASSLYSGQNIQYF,TGTGCCAGCAGCTTGTACTCAGGGCAAAACATTCAGTACTTC
-,TRBV19,TRBJ1-1,medium-sized,CASTPRENTEAFF,TGTGCCAGTACTCCGAGGGAGAACACTGAAGCTTTCTTT
-,TRBV3-1,TRBJ1-5,-,CFSSQDWGNNQPQHF,TGTTTCAGCAGCCAAGACTGGGGGAACAATCAGCCCCAGCATTTT
-,TRBV20-1,TRBJ1-5,many,CSAFQGPPNQPQHF,TGCAGTGCCTTTCAGGGGCCGCCCAATCAGCCCCAGCATTTT
-,TRBV19,TRBJ1-5,-,CASIAVQHQPQHF,TGTGCCAGTATAGCGGTACAACATCAGCCCCAGCATTTT
-,TRBV6-1,TRBJ2-6,many,CASSEFGGGANVLTF,TGTGCCAGCAGTGAATTTGGGGGGGGGGCCAACGTCCTGACTTTC
TRBD1,TRBV28,TRBJ2-5,-,CASSFQGAWETQYF,TGTGCCAGCAGTTTCCAGGGGGCTTGGGAGACCCAGTACTTC
-,TRBV20-1,TRBJ2-1,-,CSANPGPRSYNEQFF,TGCAGTGCTAACCCGGGACCCCGCTCCTACAATGAGCAGTTCTTC
TRBD2,TRBV28,TRBJ2-1,-,CASSSWTSGSSYNEQFF,TGTGCCAGCAGTTCGTGGACTAGCGGGAGCTCCTACAATGAGCAGTTCTTC
TRBD1,TRBV4-1,TRBJ1-2,many,CASSQDRGTGGAGGYTF,TGCGCCAGCAGCCAAGATAGGGGAACAGGGGGCGCGGGGGGCTACACCTTC
-,TRBV4-1,TRBJ1-4,-,CASSQVGSGRVWEKLFF,TGCGCCAGCAGCCAAGTTGGGTCGGGCAGGGTCTGGGAAAAACTGTTTTTT
-,TRBV28,TRBJ1-2,medium-sized,CASSRGSLLYGYTF,TGTGCCAGCAGTAGGGGTTCTCTTTTGTATGGCTACACCTTC
-,TRBV6-5,TRBJ1-4,-,CASSYSDSTNEKLFF,TGTGCCAGCAGTTACTCAGATTCAACTAATGAAAAACTGTTTTTT